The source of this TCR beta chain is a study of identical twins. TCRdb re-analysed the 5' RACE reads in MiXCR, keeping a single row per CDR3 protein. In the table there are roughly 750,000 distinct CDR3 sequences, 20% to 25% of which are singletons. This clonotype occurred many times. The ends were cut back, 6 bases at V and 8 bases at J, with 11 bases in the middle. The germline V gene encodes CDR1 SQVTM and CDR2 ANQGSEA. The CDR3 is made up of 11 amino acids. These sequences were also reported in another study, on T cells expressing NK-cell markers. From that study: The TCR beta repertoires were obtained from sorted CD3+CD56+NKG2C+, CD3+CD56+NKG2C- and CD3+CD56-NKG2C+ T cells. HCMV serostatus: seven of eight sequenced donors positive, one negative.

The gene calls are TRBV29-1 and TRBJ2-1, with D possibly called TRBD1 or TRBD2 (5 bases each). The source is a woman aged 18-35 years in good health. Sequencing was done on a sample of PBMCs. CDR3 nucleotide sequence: TGCAGCGTCGAGAGGGGCGATGAGCAGTTCTTC. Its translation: CSVERGDEQFF.